This entry features one T cell receptor (beta chain) sequence. Seattle enrolled patients during active infection and tracked them longitudinally. Produced via immunoSEQ multiplex PCR; TCRdb's table is partial and in-frame only. The sample records some 74,000 clones, about nine tenths being singletons. This sample stems from a study of blood T cell repertoires in COVID-19. Overall study context: The analysed material was cDNA or gDNA that came from T cells, B-cell-depleted T cells, or PBMCs.

The receptor was isolated from a man over 45 with COVID-19, enrolled during active disease. Material: peripheral blood.

The CDR3, as DNA: TGTGCCTGGAGTGCCGGGACTAGCGGGAGTGTAGATACGCAGTATTTT. This codes for CAWSAGTSGSVDTQYF. The genes are TRBV30 and TRBJ2-3; 14 bases match TRBD2. The trim removed 1 base at V and 5 bases at J, leaving 5 bases unmatched. The CDR3 has 16 amino acids. Per germline, CDR1 GTSNPN and CDR2 SVGIG (reference sequence).